These 9 T cell receptor beta chains share one sample of origin, sequenced in a study of early T cells in non-severe SARS-CoV-2 infection. TCRdb re-called the 5' RACE reads with MiXCR, one entry per CDR3 protein. The sample lists 64,000 or so distinct CDR3 sequences; 11% were seen once. This specimen consisted of whole blood, obtained at baseline. These TCRs come from an adult who was a healthcare worker with PCR-confirmed SARS-CoV-2 infection or an uninfected control (not recorded which).

This chain uses TRBV10-3 with TRBJ2-1; no clear D. CDR1 and CDR2 (germline): ENHRY, SYGVKD. V was shortened by 4 bases and J by 10 bases, with 11 bases between the two germline ends. CDR3 length: 12 amino acids. CDR3: CAISGSAYEQFF. The CDR3 DNA sequence: TGTGCCATCAGTGGGAGTGCATACGAGCAGTTCTTC.

The rearrangement links TRBV7-9 to TRBJ1-3, with D perhaps matching TRBD1 (5 bases). Germline assignment: CDR1 SEHNR and CDR2 FQNEAQ (reference sequence). The CDR3 has 17 residues. V was pared by 2 bases and J by 0 bases, with 14 bases between. CDR3 protein: CASSLTGPSSSGNTIYF. In nucleotides, the CDR3 is TGTGCCAGCAGCTTAACAGGCCCGTCAAGCTCTGGAAACACCATATATTTT.

V usage is TRBV20-1 and J usage is TRBJ2-7, with TRBD2 matching 9 bases. The germline V gene encodes CDR1 DFQATT and CDR2 SNEGSKA (reference sequence). The CDR3 sequence is 14 residues long. Trimming removed 4 bases from V and 0 bases from J; junction bases left unmatched: 4. CDR3 sequence: CSAIAGASSYEQYF. The CDR3 bases are TGCAGTGCTATAGCGGGGGCCAGCTCCTACGAGCAGTACTTC.

This chain uses TRBV12-3 or TRBV12-4 with TRBJ1-1; no clear D. The CDR3 is made up of 13 amino acids. V was clipped by 1 base and J by 1 base, with 4 bases between them. This CDR3 is CASSLVQNTEAFF. CDR3 DNA sequence: TGTGCCAGCAGTTTAGTACAGAACACTGAAGCTTTCTTT.

The table lists this clonotype with a few counts. The V and J genes are TRBV7-6 and TRBJ2-5; 9 bases match TRBD2. Looked up from germline, CDR1 is SGHVS and CDR2 is FNYEAQ. The CDR3 covers 15 residues. The J segment lost 5 bases and the V segment lost 5 bases, leaving 9 bases of the junction unmatched. The CDR3 nucleotides are TGTGCCAGCAGCCCGTCGGTAGCGGGGGCCGAGACCCAGTACTTC. This sequence encodes CASSPSVAGAETQYF.

This clonotype was counted only a few times. This chain joins TRBV5-6 and TRBJ2-2, with D unresolved. Trimming stripped 7 bases from V and 7 bases from J, with 5 bases between. CDR1 and CDR2 from the germline V gene are SGHDT and YYEEEE. This CDR3 spans 10 amino acids. The CDR3 coding sequence is TGTGCCAGCGGGCGCGGGGAGCTGTTTTTT. Its translation: CASGRGELFF.

This clonotype was counted a few times. The chain has TRBV7-3 and TRBJ2-2, with D uncertain. This CDR3 is 14 amino acids long. CDR1 and CDR2 (germline): SGHTA, FQGTGA. V shed 5 bases and J shed 3 bases, with 10 bases lying between them. The CDR3 DNA reads TGTGCCAGCAGCCCACCTAGGGACACCGGGGAGCTGTTTTTT. Translation gives CASSPPRDTGELFF. Combining the CDR3 with reference TRBV7-3 and TRBJ2-2 gives the whole variable domain GAGVSQTPSNKVTEKGKYVELRCDPISGHTALYWYRQSLGQGPEFLIYFQGTGAADDSGLPNDRFFAVRPEGSVSTLKIQRTERGDSAVYLCASSPPRDTGELFFGEGSRLTVL.

V and J are TRBV27 and TRBJ2-5; perhaps TRBD1 as D (6 bases). This CDR3 is 16 amino acids long. Trimming cost V 3 bases and J 4 bases, with 18 bases left between them. Germline V gene lookup returns CDR1 MNHEY and CDR2 SMNVEV (reference sequence). Written as DNA, the CDR3 is TGTGCCAGCAGTTTGTCAACCTACAGGGTAGGAGAGACCCAGTACTTC. This sequence encodes CASSLSTYRVGETQYF.

The chain carries TRBV28 and TRBJ2-3; TRBD1 aligns across 9 bases. Germline CDR1 reads MDHEN; CDR2 reads SYDVKM. V shed 7 bases, J shed 6 bases, and the junction held 14 bases outside the gene matches. This CDR3 has 16 residues. The CDR3 DNA reads TGTGCCAGCAAAACTCGAGGACAGGGGCCGGCCGATACGCAGTATTTT. Its protein product is CASKTRGQGPADTQYF.